The 2 T cell receptor beta chains in this list originate from one sample, sequenced in a study of blood T cells in healthy people across ages. PCR was performed a second time for about 7 to 12 cycles using a sample-barcoded 5' primer and a J-beta primer mix. TCRdb processed the 5' RACE reads anew with MiXCR; each CDR3 protein has one entry. Among some 1.7 million distinct CDR3 sequences listed, roughly 27% were seen once. The material sequenced was blood. The source of these receptors is a woman in her twenties or thirties in good health.

Only a few counts were recorded for this clonotype. The chain joins TRBV5-1 to TRBJ2-6; no clear D. V lost 2 bases and J 0 bases, leaving 9 bases between the germline ends. The CDR3 is 16 amino acids. CDR1 is SGHRS, CDR2 YFSETQ, per germline. As DNA, the CDR3 is TGCGCCAGCAGCTTACCCTGGGACTCTGGGGCCAACGTCCTGACTTTC. It yields the protein CASSLPWDSGANVLTF.

This clonotype was counted many times. The chain employs TRBV3-1 and TRBJ2-7, with 7 bases fitting TRBD1. The CDR3 runs 14 residues. Germline CDR1 reads LGHDT; CDR2 reads YNNKEL (reference sequence). Trimming removed 4 bases from V and 10 bases from J; junction bases left unmatched: 13. CDR3 in amino acids: CASSRYGTEGEQYF. The CDR3 DNA reads as TGTGCCAGCAGCCGTTACGGGACAGAAGGCGAACAGTACTTC.